This T cell receptor beta chain derives from a study of patients and donors after allogeneic stem cell transplantation. One entry per CDR3 protein, called by TCRdb with MiXCR from the RT-PCR reads. This table holds about 960,000 distinct CDR3 sequences, more than 15% found once. V was pared by 3 bases and J by 4 bases, with 9 bases between. The CDR3 is made up of 13 amino acids. The chain recombines TRBV12-3 or TRBV12-4 with TRBJ1-2; possible D gene TRBD1, 5 bases. The sequenced material came from blood, either unsorted or a sorted T cell fraction (not recorded which). The sequence was obtained from a human donor who was either an allogeneic HSCT recipient or a stem cell or donor lymphocyte infusion donor (not recorded which). It is not recorded whose cells these are; they may come from a transplant donor. The CDR3 DNA reads as TGTGCCAGCAGTTTTGACAGCCTCTATGGCTACACCTTC. Translation gives CASSFDSLYGYTF.